This T cell receptor (beta chain) was sequenced in a study of blood T cell repertoires in COVID-19. For the study at large: Researchers got acute and convalescent COVID-19 samples from the United States, Italy and Spain. The analysed material was cDNA or gDNA that came from T cells, B-cell-depleted T cells, or PBMCs.

Germline-derived CDR1 and CDR2 are SEHNR and FQNEAQ (reference sequence). The CDR3 totals 15 residues. V trimming: 1 base; J trimming: 4 bases; junction bases outside the gene matches: 0. To note about this clone: The identical CDR3 is also encoded by other nucleotide sequences in the sample.

As handled by the study authors: Amplification from reference gene primers served as the basis for estimated nucleated cell counts. Data came from immunoSEQ multiplex PCR; TCRdb stores just in-frame clones and leaves some out. The V and J calls and clone size come from that table; D and trimming were worked out from the DNA. This table holds some 110,000 clones, about 88% found once. The material sequenced was peripheral blood. The rearrangement joins TRBV7-9 to TRBJ2-5; 13 bases match TRBD2. This receptor was obtained from a human donor in a cohort sampled during active COVID-19. This CDR3 reads CASSLGLAGGETQYF. In DNA form, the CDR3 reads TGTGCCAGCAGCTTAGGACTAGCGGGAGGAGAGACCCAGTACTTC.